One and the same sample provided the 10 T cell receptor beta chains below, sequenced in a study of shared clonotypes between healthy human individuals. Using immunoSEQ multiplex PCR, the repertoire was profiled, and TCRdb retains in-frame clones only, with some absent. The sample lists around 2.1 million clones, 90% to 95% seen once, with roughly 1.7% in the top ten. CD45RO negativity and positive selection for CCR7 defined naive CD8 cells, a population that excluded terminally differentiated effector memory CD45RA+ cells. The sequenced sample consisted of naive CD8+ T cells from PBMCs. These receptors all come from a young man in good health. Some clones in this sample may be carry-over from other donors' samples.

The chain recombines TRBV15 with TRBJ2-2, with 9 bases lining up with TRBD1. Germline V gene sequence: CDR1 LNHNV, CDR2 YYDKDF (reference sequence). The CDR3 consists of 18 residues. V dropped 5 bases and J dropped 1; count of bases not matched to a gene: 11. This CDR3 reads CATSPTPRDRENTGELFF. The CDR3 coding sequence is TGTGCCACCAGCCCCACGCCCCGGGACAGGGAGAACACCGGGGAGCTGTTTTTT.

The chain uses TRBV7-9 and TRBJ2-7; the match to TRBD2 covers 10 bases. The ends lost 5 bases at V and 2 bases at J; junction bases unmatched: 9. Germline V gene data show CDR1 as SEHNR and CDR2 as FQNEAQ (reference sequence). This CDR3 comprises 16 residues. CDR3 amino acids: CASSPGLAAATYEQYF. As DNA, the CDR3 is TGTGCCAGCAGCCCAGGACTAGCGGCCGCAACCTACGAGCAGTACTTC.

This chain joins TRBV9 and TRBJ2-2; 11 nucleotides match TRBD2. V lost 2 bases to trimming and J lost 5 bases; unmatched junction nucleotides: 11. CDR3 length equals 18 residues. Germline V lookup: CDR1 SGDLS, CDR2 YYNGEE. The CDR3 protein is CASSVNTLAGGGTGELFF. The CDR3 region has the DNA TGTGCCAGCAGCGTTAACACCCTAGCGGGAGGCGGAACCGGGGAGCTGTTTTTT.

The CDR3 loop is CASSLRSAQGMGNEQFF. The CDR3 coding sequence is TGCGCCAGCAGCCTGAGGTCCGCGCAGGGGATGGGGAATGAGCAGTTCTTC. The chain combines TRBV4-1 with TRBJ2-1; TRBD1 is a possible D gene (6 bases). The length of the CDR3 is 17 residues. V was shortened by 4 bases and J by 7 bases, with 23 bases between the two germline ends. Germline CDR1 and CDR2: MGHRA and YSYEKL.

The V call is TRBV13, the J call TRBJ2-7, with D possibly matching TRBD2 (5 bases). Germline lookup yields CDR1 PRHDT and CDR2 FYEKMQ (reference sequence). The V end was cut by 4 bases, the J end by 4 bases, with 14 bases between. This CDR3 is 14 amino acids long. The CDR3 region is CASSSDPGGYEQYF. For the CDR3, the DNA is TGTGCCAGCAGCTCCGACCCTGGAGGATACGAGCAGTACTTC. Full variable domain (remainder filled in from reference TRBV13 and TRBJ2-7): AAGVIQSPRHLIKEKRETATLKCYPIPRHDTVYWYQQGPGQDPQFLISFYEKMQSDKGSIPDRFSAQQFSDYHSELNMSSLELGDSALYFCASSSDPGGYEQYFGPGTRLTVT.

This sequence joins TRBV5-1 and TRBJ2-1, with 8 nucleotides matching TRBD2. This CDR3 has 15 amino acids. V lost 3 bases to trimming and J lost 0 bases; unmatched junction nucleotides: 2. Per germline, CDR1 SGHRS and CDR2 YFSETQ. The CDR3 loop is CASSWSGSSYNEQFF. CDR3 coding DNA: TGCGCCAGCAGCTGGAGCGGGAGCTCCTACAATGAGCAGTTCTTC.

The chain employs TRBV5-4 and TRBJ2-7, with a possible D match to TRBD1 (5 bases). Trimming removed 6 bases from V and 1 base from J, with 17 bases in between. Germline V gene sequence: CDR1 SGHNT, CDR2 YYREEE (reference sequence). The CDR3 sequence is 15 residues long. The DNA for the CDR3 is TGTGCCAGCACCAAGTCAGGGTCAAGATCCTACGAGCAGTACTTC. Its protein is CASTKSGSRSYEQYF.

This clone appeared a single time. The chain combines TRBV28 with TRBJ1-1; D possibly corresponds to TRBD1 (5 bases). V was pared by 7 bases and J by 0 bases, with 15 bases between. Germline loops: CDR1 MDHEN, CDR2 SYDVKM. The CDR3 runs 15 residues. For the CDR3, the DNA is TGTGCCAGCACCCTAGGGGCGGGAGTGAACACTGAAGCTTTCTTT. Translated, it gives CASTLGAGVNTEAFF. The full variable domain, its missing parts supplied by reference TRBV28 and TRBJ1-1, is DVKVTQSSRYLVKRTGEKVFLECVQDMDHENMFWYRQDPGLGLRLIYFSYDVKMKEKGDIPEGYSVSREKKERFSLILESASTNQTSMYLCASTLGAGVNTEAFFGQGTRLTVV.

V is TRBV4-1 and J is TRBJ1-1; TRBD1 is a possible D gene (5 bases). Looked up from germline, CDR1 is MGHRA and CDR2 is YSYEKL. There are 17 residues in the CDR3. The ends were cut back, 4 bases at V and 0 bases at J, with 18 bases in the middle. The CDR3 sequence: CASSPTGTALLNTEAFF. As DNA, the CDR3 is TGCGCCAGCAGCCCTACTGGGACGGCTCTTTTGAACACTGAAGCTTTCTTT.

J is TRBJ1-2 and V is TRBV28; tentative D call: TRBD1 (5 bases). Deletions cut 5 bases from V and 0 bases from J, with 16 bases between. The CDR3 totals 16 residues. CDR1 and CDR2 (germline): MDHEN, SYDVKM. The CDR3 nucleotides are TGTGCCAGCAGTCCTACGGAGGGGAGAGCTAACTATGGCTACACCTTC. It encodes CASSPTEGRANYGYTF.